What follows is one T cell receptor beta chain and its context. Additional DNA sequences in this sample encode the identical CDR3. Sequencing used immunoSEQ multiplex PCR; TCRdb keeps in-frame clones, though not all of them. The data show some 460,000 clones, with approximately 86% seen just once and approximately 0.7% held by the top ten. The source of the sample is a study of blood T cell repertoires in COVID-19. The germline CDR1 and CDR2 sequences are SQVTM and ANQGSEA. V shed 6 bases and J 0 bases; nucleotides not matched to a gene: 4. CDR3 length: 13 amino acids. This chain joins TRBV29-1 and TRBJ1-1; 7 bases are a match to TRBD1. The sequence came from a woman between 18 and 30 years old who had recovered from COVID-19. The sequencing input was PBMCs or T cells enriched from blood (not recorded which). The CDR3 loop reads CSVTGIMNTEAFF. The DNA for the CDR3 is TGCAGCGTGACAGGGATAATGAACACTGAAGCTTTCTTT.